A single sample gave rise to the 29 T cell receptor beta chains below, sequenced in a study of cytomegalovirus exposure and HLA in healthy donors (TCRdb year 2017). The receptor library was made with the immunoSEQ multiplex PCR assay. The multiplex PCR relied on a mix of 60 forward primers for TCR Vbeta segments and 13 reverse primers for TCR Jbeta segments. TCRdb mirrors the immuneACCESS table, restricted to in-frame sequences. Some clones are absent from its copies; in checked studies, under half trace to an unresolved V gene, and the reason for the others is unknown. The sample has about 140,000 clones on record, about 74% of them singletons. The ten largest clones represent more than 3% of the sample. The sequencing input was PBMCs. The receptors stem from a male donor in good health and CMV-seronegative.

This chain connects TRBV27 to TRBJ1-1; 12 bases align to TRBD1. Trimming cost V 4 bases and J 5 bases; bases outside gene matches: 14. There are 18 residues in the CDR3. Looked up from germline, CDR1 is MNHEY and CDR2 is SMNVEV (reference sequence). The CDR3: CASSSPTGTGGAGTEAFF. The CDR3 nucleotides read TGTGCCAGCAGTTCCCCAACCGGGACAGGGGGCGCGGGTACTGAAGCTTTCTTT.

The V gene is TRBV30, the J gene TRBJ1-3; D call uncertain. The length of the CDR3 is 11 residues. The V gene lost 4 bases and the J gene lost 3 bases, with 4 bases spanning the gap. Germline loops: CDR1 GTSNPN, CDR2 SVGIG (reference sequence). CDR3 sequence reads: CAWTVGNTIYF. In DNA, the CDR3 is TGTGCCTGGACCGTTGGAAACACCATATATTTT.

This clone was counted only a few times. This chain links TRBV7-2 with TRBJ2-3; TRBD2 matches at 7 bases. Germline V gene lookup returns CDR1 SGHTA and CDR2 FQGNSA. CDR3 length: 16 amino acids. After removal of 1 base from V and 1 base from J, the junction contained 5 bases not matched to a gene. The CDR3 bases are TGTGCCAGCAGCTTAGTTGTCGCGGGGGGCACAGATACGCAGTATTTT. The encoded protein is CASSLVVAGGTDTQYF.

V is TRBV4-1 and J is TRBJ2-2, with 7 bases aligning to TRBD1. Germline CDR1 is MGHRA and CDR2 is YSYEKL. With V trimmed by 1 base and J by 1 base, 0 bases remained unmatched. The CDR3 is 15 residues long. CDR3 sequence (DNA): TGCGCCAGCAGCCAAGGACAGGGGAACACCGGGGAGCTGTTTTTT. Translated, it gives CASSQGQGNTGELFF.

The V call is TRBV6-6, the J call TRBJ2-7, with 8 nucleotides matching TRBD1. V trimming: 6 bases; J trimming: 2 bases; junction bases outside the gene matches: 6. Germline CDR1 MNHNY, CDR2 SVGAGI (reference sequence). This CDR3 has 14 residues. The CDR3 loop is CASSTGQGPYEQYF. As DNA, the CDR3 is TGTGCCAGCAGCACCGGACAGGGACCCTACGAGCAGTACTTC.

In nucleotides, the CDR3 is TGTGCCAGTACTGAGACACTCCTTAGCGGCTATGGCTACACCTTC. It translates to CASTETLLSGYGYTF. The chain joins TRBV19 to TRBJ1-2; no reliable D call. The CDR3 extends over 15 amino acids. Trimming shortened V by 7 bases and J by 4 bases, and 19 bases separated the two germline ends. Germline-derived CDR1 and CDR2 are LNHDA and SQIVND (reference sequence).

This clone was counted between two and nine times. The chain has TRBV4-1 and TRBJ2-7, with 7 bases matching TRBD1. The V gene's germline CDR1 is MGHRA and CDR2 YSYEKL. CDR3 length: 14 residues. V was clipped by 1 base and J by 2 bases; unmatched bases: 2. Here the CDR3 DNA reads TGCGCCAGCAGCCAAGGGGGACAGACCTACGAGCAGTACTTC. Encoded protein: CASSQGGQTYEQYF.

The genes are TRBV2 and TRBJ2-2; perhaps TRBD1 as D (5 bases). Germline CDR1 SNHLY, CDR2 FYNNEI. V shed 6 bases and J shed 7 bases, with 18 bases lying between them. The CDR3 is 15 residues long. DNA of the CDR3: TGTGCCAGCAGGGACGGCAGGGATCGCATCGGGGAGCTGTTTTTT. Its translation is CASRDGRDRIGELFF.

The rearrangement joins TRBV15 to TRBJ2-7; D possibly corresponds to TRBD2 (6 bases). The CDR3 is 14 amino acids. With 0 bases removed from V and 4 bases from J, the gap between germline ends came to 10 bases. Germline CDR1 reads LNHNV; CDR2 reads YYDKDF (reference sequence). The CDR3 loop is CATSREGGVYEQYF. The CDR3 DNA sequence: TGTGCCACCAGCAGAGAAGGAGGGGTTTACGAGCAGTACTTC.

V usage is TRBV2 and J usage is TRBJ1-1; no clear D. V dropped 5 bases and J dropped 0 bases, with 13 bases sitting between them. The CDR3 has 15 residues. Germline V gene lookup returns CDR1 SNHLY and CDR2 FYNNEI. The chain's CDR3 is CASSPNGRMNTEAFF. The DNA of the CDR3 is TGTGCCAGCAGTCCGAACGGTCGCATGAACACTGAAGCTTTCTTT.

This clone turned up a few times. This chain joins TRBV2 and TRBJ2-1, with 8 positions matching TRBD2. The CDR3 loop spans 14 amino acids. The J segment lost 0 bases and the V segment lost 9 bases, leaving 4 bases of the junction unmatched. Germline V lookup: CDR1 SNHLY, CDR2 FYNNEI. The CDR3 region has the DNA TGTGCCAGAGAGCGGGAGAGCTCCTACAATGAGCAGTTCTTC. Protein: CARERESSYNEQFF.

The chain carries TRBV6-1 and TRBJ2-7; 7 bases align to TRBD2. The ends lost 0 bases at V and 7 bases at J; junction bases unmatched: 12. Germline V lookup: CDR1 MNHNS, CDR2 SASEGT. The CDR3 has 16 amino acids. The CDR3 sequence is CASSEALPSAGVEQYF. For the CDR3, the DNA is TGTGCCAGCAGTGAAGCTCTACCCTCCGCGGGGGTTGAGCAGTACTTC.

V and J are TRBV6-1 and TRBJ2-7; 7 positions match TRBD1. The ends lost 4 bases at V and 7 bases at J; junction bases unmatched: 13. The CDR3 is 15 residues long. Germline assignment: CDR1 MNHNS and CDR2 SASEGT. CDR3 DNA: TGTGCCAGCAGTGCAAACAGGGGCCTCCCCCGGGAGCAGTACTTC. It codes for CASSANRGLPREQYF.

The chain has TRBV28 and TRBJ1-2, with a weak D call TRBD1 (5 bases). The germline CDR1 and CDR2 sequences are MDHEN and SYDVKM. The CDR3 is 13 amino acids. The V gene lost 1 base and the J gene lost 5 bases, with 8 bases spanning the gap. CDR3 DNA: TGTGCCAGCAGTTTATCCCGGACATATGGCTACACCTTC. It translates to CASSLSRTYGYTF.

V gene TRBV21-1 combines with J gene TRBJ1-2; the table's D call of TRBD1 was not tested on the DNA. TRBV21-1 is a recognized pseudogene. CDR3 size: 16 residues. CDR3 sequence (DNA): TGTGCCAGCAGCAAAAGAGGGGGACAGGGTGACTATGGCTACACCTTC. Protein sequence: CASSKRGGQGDYGYTF.

The chain joins TRBV28 to TRBJ1-6, with 9 nucleotides matching TRBD1. The CDR3 totals 14 residues. Germline-derived CDR1 and CDR2 are MDHEN and SYDVKM. Unmatched junction bases numbered 6, after V lost 5 bases and J lost 10 bases. Here the CDR3 reads CASSPGTGRSPLHF. For the CDR3, the DNA is TGTGCCAGCAGTCCCGGGACAGGGAGATCACCCCTCCACTTT.

This chain uses TRBV5-1 with TRBJ1-2; D is possibly TRBD1 (6 bases). Germline lookup yields CDR1 SGHRS and CDR2 YFSETQ. The CDR3 is 15 residues long. Trimming removed 4 bases at V and 4 bases at J, with 17 bases between. This CDR3 is CASSPGTTGGYGYTF. CDR3 coding DNA: TGCGCCAGCAGCCCCGGGACAACGGGGGGCTATGGCTACACCTTC.

The rearrangement uses TRBV5-4 and TRBJ1-1, with D maybe TRBD1 (6 bases). The V gene's germline CDR1 is SGHNT and CDR2 YYREEE (reference sequence). This CDR3 has 15 residues. With 4 bases removed from V and 6 bases from J, the gap between germline ends came to 19 bases. CDR3 amino acids: CASSTTGGASSEAFF. The DNA of the CDR3 is TGTGCCAGCAGCACGACGGGGGGCGCATCATCTGAAGCTTTCTTT.

V and J are TRBV5-1 and TRBJ2-5, with 8 bases fitting TRBD2. CDR1 SGHRS and CDR2 YFSETQ come from the germline V gene. The CDR3 totals 16 residues. Trimming at V came to 0 bases and at J to 0 bases, leaving 4 bases not matched to a gene. Written as DNA, the CDR3 is TGCGCCAGCAGCTTGGTCTCTAGCGGGTACCAAGAGACCCAGTACTTC. Protein product: CASSLVSSGYQETQYF.

The rearrangement joins TRBV10-3 to TRBJ2-1; D might be TRBD1 (6 bases). V was pared by 8 bases and J by 1 base, with 6 bases between. Germline V lookup: CDR1 ENHRY, CDR2 SYGVKD. The CDR3 has 12 amino acids. CDR3 bases: TGTGCCATCGGACAGTCCTACAATGAGCAGTTCTTC. Its protein is CAIGQSYNEQFF.

The chain links TRBV28 to TRBJ1-5, with 8 bases identical to TRBD1. Trimming removed 6 bases from V and 5 bases from J; junction bases left unmatched: 6. This CDR3 region has 14 residues. Germline lookup yields CDR1 MDHEN and CDR2 SYDVKM. The CDR3 reads CASSAGQGDQPQHF. CDR3 nucleotide sequence: TGTGCCAGCAGCGCCGGACAGGGAGATCAGCCCCAGCATTTT. Supplemented by reference TRBV28 and TRBJ1-5, the full variable domain reads DVKVTQSSRYLVKRTGEKVFLECVQDMDHENMFWYRQDPGLGLRLIYFSYDVKMKEKGDIPEGYSVSREKKERFSLILESASTNQTSMYLCASSAGQGDQPQHFGDGTRLSIL.

V and J are TRBV6-6 and TRBJ2-5, with D uncertain. This CDR3 has 11 residues. Trimming stripped 4 bases from V and 5 bases from J, with 5 bases between. Per germline, CDR1 MNHNY and CDR2 SVGAGI (reference sequence). Here the CDR3 DNA reads TGTGCCAGCAGTTTCGTCGAGACCCAGTACTTC. Protein product: CASSFVETQYF.

The chain is built from TRBV7-9 and TRBJ1-3, with D possibly TRBD1 on 5 matching bases. The CDR3 spans 15 residues. V was trimmed by 8 bases and J by 4 bases, leaving 18 bases between them. Germline CDR1 is SEHNR and CDR2 is FQNEAQ (reference sequence). The CDR3 nucleotides are TGTGCCAGCCACATGCAGGAGGGGAAGGGAAACACCATATATTTT. It encodes CASHMQEGKGNTIYF.

The chain joins TRBV28 to TRBJ1-1; weak D call: TRBD1 (6 bases). The germline V gene encodes CDR1 MDHEN and CDR2 SYDVKM. V dropped 7 bases and J dropped 5 bases, with 20 bases sitting between them. The CDR3 sequence is 15 residues long. CDR3 residues: CASTPGRGAPTEAFF. The CDR3 DNA follows: TGTGCCAGCACTCCGGGCCGGGGGGCGCCTACTGAAGCTTTCTTT.

The table lists this clone with a count of one. The chain couples TRBV4-2 to TRBJ2-7; 9 positions agree with TRBD2. CDR3 size: 14 residues. Germline trimming cut 1 base from V and 5 bases from J; bases unmatched to any gene: 3. Per germline, CDR1 LGHNA and CDR2 YNFKEQ. CDR3 loop: CASSQGLAENEQYF. The CDR3 DNA is TGTGCCAGCAGCCAAGGACTAGCGGAGAACGAGCAGTACTTC.

The CDR3 DNA reads TGTGCCAGCTCACCACTAGGGGCAGCTAATGAAAAACTGTTTTTT. Amino acid sequence: CASSPLGAANEKLFF. V and J are TRBV18 and TRBJ1-4; maybe TRBD1 (5 bases). This CDR3 spans 15 amino acids. Trimming took off 1 base at V and 3 bases at J, with 9 bases between the two ends. CDR1 and CDR2 from the germline V gene are KGHSH and LQKENI.

This chain links TRBV5-4 with TRBJ2-5, with 7 bases identical to TRBD1. The closer fit of TRBJ2-7 to the DNA end suggests the J call may be wrong. Germline CDR1 reads SGHNT; CDR2 reads YYREEE (reference sequence). The length of the CDR3 is 14 residues. The CDR3 bases are TGTGCCAGCAGCTTGGGGGGACAGTCCTACGAGCAGTACTTC. Protein product: CASSLGGQSYEQYF.

The chain joins TRBV4-3 to TRBJ2-2, with a tentative D call TRBD1 (6 bases). Between the trimmed V and J ends, which lost 4 bases and 3 bases, there was a span of 12 bases. The germline V gene has CDR1 LGHNA and CDR2 YSLEER. The CDR3 has 15 residues. The CDR3 DNA reads TGCGCCAGCAGCCGACAGACAGGTCACACCGGGGAGCTGTTTTTT. It yields the protein CASSRQTGHTGELFF.

V usage is TRBV7-6 and J usage is TRBJ2-3, with TRBD2 matching 10 bases. The germline V gene encodes CDR1 SGHVS and CDR2 FNYEAQ. Trimming cost V 0 bases and J 4 bases; bases outside gene matches: 4. The CDR3 sequence is 16 residues long. The CDR3 coding sequence is TGTGCCAGCAGCTTAGCCAGCGGGAGGGCGTCAGATACGCAGTATTTT. Translation gives CASSLASGRASDTQYF.